This TCR beta chain derives from a study of regulatory T cells in long-lasting Graves disease. The germline V and J ends were trimmed by 3 bases and 8 bases, with 19 bases remaining between them. Germline CDR1 is DFQATT and CDR2 is SNEGSKA (reference sequence). This CDR3 spans 15 amino acids. This clonotype was seen ten or more times. Building the TCR beta libraries relied on iRepertoire HTBI primers, and CDR3 regions underwent Arm-PCR. Using its own MiXCR run on the multiplex PCR reads, TCRdb lists one record per CDR3 protein. This table holds a few hundred thousand distinct CDR3 sequences, around 19% found once. Described time point: newly diagnosed GD, antithyroid drugs for less than 3 months. PBMC-derived RNA was used for the TCR library. Xi'an, China, was home to the endocrinology department that provided patients.

The receptor's source is a female donor with Graves disease. The chain is built from TRBV20-1 and TRBJ1-4, with a weak D call TRBD1 (6 bases). Sequenced material: peripheral blood mononuclear cells (PBMCs), taken at new diagnosis, from a patient treated with antithyroid drugs. CDR3 residues: CSASSRDIRPEKLFF. CDR3 in DNA: TGCAGTGCTAGCTCCCGGGACATTCGGCCCGAAAAACTGTTTTTT.